This T cell receptor (beta chain) appears in the sequencing data of a study of T cell clones after liver transplantation. Data came from immunoSEQ multiplex PCR; TCRdb stores just in-frame clones and leaves some out. Of over 70,000 clones in the sample, under 90% were seen once. The germline V and J ends were trimmed by 8 bases and 0 bases, with 16 bases remaining between them. Germline V lookup: CDR1 SGHTA, CDR2 FQGNSA. The CDR3 is 16 amino acids. The gene calls are TRBV7-2 and TRBJ1-4; the D is unclear. This specimen was CD4+ T cells from blood, taken 12 months after liver transplant. This clonotype was sampled from a human patient who received a liver transplant. Some T cells may be graft donor cells. The CDR3, as DNA: TGTGCCAGCTCCTTTTCGACACCTCCAACTAATGAAAAACTGTTTTTT. It encodes CASSFSTPPTNEKLFF.